Listed below are T cell receptor beta chains from one sample, sequenced in a study of PD-1 blockade in classical Hodgkin lymphoma. This table comes from immunoSEQ multiplex PCR, and its TCRdb copy is limited to in-frame clones, with some not included. Of roughly 100,000 clones in the sample, approximately 90% are singletons; the top ten hold 15% to 20%. The material sequenced was peripheral blood mononuclear cells (PBMCs), taken before the fourth cycle of nivolumab. Receptor source: a human donor with classical Hodgkin lymphoma. Each CDR3 is given with its conserved first and last residue. The D gene is left open where the match is weak. A clone size is listed for some rows: how often the clone was seen (once, few, many), or a class if it is expanded.

j_call | clone_size | v_call | d_call | cdr3_aa | cdr3_nt
TRBJ1-1 | NA | TRBV19 | TRBD1 | CASSQGGSTEAFF | TGTGCCAGTAGCCAGGGGGGAAGCACTGAAGCTTTCTTT
TRBJ1-2 | NA | TRBV28 | TRBD1 | CASSLTGRGGYTF | TGTGCCAGCAGTTTGACAGGGAGGGGTGGCTACACCTTC
TRBJ1-5 | once | TRBV21-1 | NA | CASSTIYRDFQPQHF | TGTGCCAGCAGCACTATCTATCGGGACTTTCAGCCCCAGCATTTT
TRBJ2-6 | once | TRBV13 | NA | CASSPELSGANVLTF | TGTGCCAGCAGCCCCGAGCTCTCTGGGGCCAACGTCCTGACTTTC
TRBJ1-1 | once | TRBV5-1 | NA | CASSLGPSGNTEAFF | TGCGCCAGCAGCTTGGGGCCTAGTGGGAACACTGAAGCTTTCTTT
TRBJ1-1 | NA | TRBV5-5 | NA | CASSSGGGTEAFF | TGTGCCAGCAGCTCAGGAGGGGGGACTGAAGCTTTCTTT
TRBJ1-2 | NA | TRBV10-3 | NA | CASSYGGDGYTF | TGTGCCAGCAGTTACGGCGGGGATGGCTACACCTTC
TRBJ2-5 | NA | TRBV29-1 | TRBD2 | CSALLAGAGETQYF | TGCAGCGCCTTACTAGCGGGAGCGGGAGAGACCCAGTACTTC
TRBJ1-6 | NA | TRBV11-2 | TRBD1 | CASRTGQGPGSPLHF | TGTGCCAGCAGAACCGGACAGGGTCCGGGGTCACCCCTCCACTTT
TRBJ2-2 | NA | TRBV5-1 | NA | CASRKVEVNTGELFF | TGCGCCAGCAGAAAGGTCGAAGTTAACACCGGGGAGCTGTTTTTT